This T cell receptor beta chain is drawn from a study of long-term antiretroviral therapy in people with HIV. Study-wide findings and caveats: Clonal populations expanded prior to ART predominated within the repertoire at all time points.

Version v3.0 of the immunoSEQ assay ran at survey level. Only in-frame clones appear in the TCRdb table, and some are missing; sequencing was by immunoSEQ multiplex PCR. The profile shows about 43,000 clones, around nine tenths of them singletons. Worth noting for this clone: Antigen: not known.

The germline CDR1 and CDR2 sequences are SGHRS and YFSETQ. The V gene lost 2 bases and the J gene lost 4 bases, with 13 bases spanning the gap. The CDR3 runs to 15 residues. Sequenced material: unsorted PBMCs, taken 0.1 years before starting antiretroviral therapy. The chain joins TRBV5-1 to TRBJ2-1, with D unclear. This receptor was identified in a woman aged 45-65 years with HIV. The CDR3 loop is CASSLLQEAYNEQFF. As DNA, the CDR3 is TGCGCCAGCAGCTTACTACAAGAGGCTTACAATGAGCAGTTCTTC.